These 21 T cell receptor beta chains were all obtained from the same sample, sequenced in a study of blood T cell repertoires in COVID-19. Assay: immunoSEQ multiplex PCR; the TCRdb copy retains only in-frame clones and omits some. Of more than 300,000 clones in the sample, about 88% were seen once. The sample was PBMCs or T cells enriched from blood (not recorded which). The receptors stem from a young woman who had recovered from COVID-19.

The chain is built from TRBV6-5 and TRBJ2-3; 8 positions match TRBD1. Germline trimming cut 6 bases from V and 2 bases from J; bases unmatched to any gene: 4. CDR3 length: 14 amino acids. The germline V gene has CDR1 MNHEY and CDR2 SVGAGI. Here the CDR3 DNA reads TGTGCCAGCAGCCGGACAGGGAACACAGATACGCAGTATTTT. Amino acids: CASSRTGNTDTQYF.

J is TRBJ1-1 and V is TRBV2, with D uncertain. Trimming took off 8 bases at V and 8 bases at J, with 9 bases between the two ends. Germline-derived CDR1 and CDR2 are SNHLY and FYNNEI. This CDR3 region has 10 residues. The CDR3 protein is CASEGREAFF. The CDR3 DNA follows: TGTGCCAGCGAGGGCAGGGAAGCTTTCTTT.

This chain joins TRBV6-2 or TRBV6-3 and TRBJ1-2; 7 nucleotides align to TRBD1. Germline loops: CDR1 MNHEY, CDR2 SVGEGT. V gave up 5 bases and J gave up 2 bases; unmatched junction bases: 8. The CDR3 is made up of 15 amino acids. In DNA form, the CDR3 reads TGTGCCAGCAGTAAGGCATTGACAGGGAACTATGGCTACACCTTC. Protein sequence: CASSKALTGNYGYTF.

This chain links TRBV5-1 with TRBJ1-6, with 8 bases lining up with TRBD1. The CDR3 contains 14 residues. Per germline, CDR1 SGHRS and CDR2 YFSETQ. The J segment lost 9 bases and the V segment lost 4 bases, leaving 6 bases of the junction unmatched. The CDR3 protein is CASSTGQGSSPLHF. CDR3 coding DNA: TGCGCCAGCAGCACCGGACAGGGTAGTTCACCCCTCCACTTT.

This clone was found once. The V gene is TRBV3-1 (or the pseudogene TRBV3-2), the J gene TRBJ1-6; D uncertain. The V end was cut by 0 bases, the J end by 6 bases, with 24 bases between. Germline CDR1 LGHDT, CDR2 YNNKEL (reference sequence). The CDR3 has 20 residues. CDR3 nucleotides: TGTGCCAGCAGCCAAGATCGGAGGGAGTTTGGCGGAGGAGGTAATTCACCCCTCCACTTT. It translates to CASSQDRREFGGGGNSPLHF.

This CDR3 is CSVAGQGGNTEAFF. The CDR3 nucleotides read TGCAGCGTCGCTGGACAGGGGGGGAACACTGAAGCTTTCTTT. This chain joins TRBV29-1 and TRBJ1-1; 10 bases line up with TRBD1. Germline CDR1 is SQVTM and CDR2 is ANQGSEA. The ends lost 6 bases at V and 1 base at J; junction bases unmatched: 5. The CDR3 loop spans 14 amino acids. The full variable domain, completed using reference TRBV29-1 and TRBJ1-1, is SAVISQKPSRDICQRGTSLTIQCQVDSQVTMMFWYRQQPGQSLTLIATANQGSEATYESGFVIDKFPISRPNLTFSTLTVSNMSPEDSSIYLCSVAGQGGNTEAFFGQGTRLTVV.

The chain has TRBV7-2 and TRBJ1-3; no clear D. CDR1 SGHTA and CDR2 FQGNSA come from the germline V gene. The length of the CDR3 is 15 residues. The V end lost 5 bases, the J end lost 0 bases, and 11 bases lay between the germline ends. CDR3 nucleotides: TGTGCCAGCAGCGCCAACTCGTACTCTGGAAACACCATATATTTT. Protein sequence: CASSANSYSGNTIYF.

CDR3 in amino acids: CASSPTRNTGELFF. CDR3 nucleotide sequence: TGCGCCAGCAGCCCCACTCGGAACACCGGGGAGCTGTTTTTT. The V and J genes are TRBV5-1 and TRBJ2-2; D gene ambiguous. Looked up from germline, CDR1 is SGHRS and CDR2 is YFSETQ. V lost 4 bases and J lost 1, with 8 bases in between. This CDR3 contains 14 residues.

The gene calls are TRBV30 and TRBJ2-7; D uncertain. Germline CDR1 GTSNPN, CDR2 SVGIG (reference sequence). The CDR3 extends over 12 amino acids. The V end was cut by 3 bases, the J end by 3 bases, with 9 bases between. As DNA, the CDR3 is TGTGCCTGGAGGAGAACCCTCTACGAGCAGTACTTC. Its translation is CAWRRTLYEQYF.

Remarks on this clone: Within the sample, other DNA sequences also encode this same CDR3. The chain carries TRBV12-3 or TRBV12-4 and TRBJ1-2; TRBD1 aligns across 9 bases. V lost 3 bases, J lost 5 bases, and 1 base stayed unmatched. The CDR3 length is 13 residues. Written as DNA, the CDR3 is TGTGCCAGCAGTTTGACAGGGGGGTATGGCTACACCTTC. Amino acids: CASSLTGGYGYTF.

This sequence joins TRBV7-9 and TRBJ1-1, with TRBD1 matching over 9 bases. CDR1 and CDR2 from the germline V gene are SEHNR and FQNEAQ (reference sequence). Trimming took 8 bases from V and 4 from J; bases not matched to a gene: 11. The length of the CDR3 is 15 residues. CDR3 DNA: TGTGCCAGCTATCCCCCGGGACAGGGTTCCACTGAAGCTTTCTTT. Encoded protein: CASYPPGQGSTEAFF.

The chain has TRBV5-5 and TRBJ2-1; tentatively, D is TRBD2 (6 bases). Germline V gene lookup returns CDR1 SGHKS and CDR2 YYEKEE (reference sequence). V lost 0 bases to trimming and J lost 12 bases, with 16 bases between them. CDR3 size: 14 residues. CDR3 loop: CASSLGLEPPMQFF. As DNA, the CDR3 is TGTGCCAGCAGCTTGGGACTAGAGCCCCCCATGCAGTTCTTC.

J is TRBJ2-7 and V is TRBV6-5; 8 nucleotides match TRBD2. Germline CDR1 and CDR2: MNHEY and SVGAGI. The V and J ends lost 5 bases and 2 bases, in that order; junction bases with no gene match: 5. CDR3 length: 14 residues. CDR3 nucleotides: TGTGCCAGCAGTCCCCGGGGGGGGCCCTACGAGCAGTACTTC. As protein: CASSPRGGPYEQYF.

V is TRBV29-1 and J is TRBJ2-6; the D gene is possibly TRBD1 (5 bases). V shed 3 bases and J shed 0 bases, with 6 bases lying between them. Germline loops: CDR1 SQVTM, CDR2 ANQGSEA. The CDR3 is 14 amino acids. The CDR3 spells CSVDRGSGANVLTF. The CDR3 region has the DNA TGCAGCGTTGATAGGGGCTCTGGGGCCAACGTCCTGACTTTC.

The chain uses TRBV30 and TRBJ1-2; D unclear. V dropped 3 bases and J dropped 6 bases, with 8 bases sitting between them. The CDR3 length is 11 residues. CDR1 is GTSNPN, CDR2 SVGIG, per germline (reference sequence). The CDR3 DNA reads TGTGCCTGGAGCGGGTTCGATGGCTACACCTTC. The encoded protein is CAWSGFDGYTF.

J is TRBJ2-3 and V is TRBV7-6; 7 bases map to TRBD1. CDR3 length: 15 amino acids. Per the germline V gene, CDR1 is SGHVS and CDR2 is FNYEAQ. The ends lost 5 bases at V and 1 base at J; junction bases unmatched: 6. In DNA, the CDR3 is TGTGCCAGCAGCCCCTCCCAGGGGGGCACAGATACGCAGTATTTT. Translated: CASSPSQGGTDTQYF.

This clone was seen once. The rearrangement links TRBV19 to TRBJ1-5; a weak D match, TRBD1 (5 bases). Germline values: CDR1 LNHDA, CDR2 SQIVND (reference sequence). This CDR3 region has 15 residues. Trimming removed 6 bases at V and 0 bases at J, with 12 bases between. The CDR3 loop reads CASRWTFYSNQPQHF. For the CDR3, the DNA is TGTGCCAGTAGGTGGACATTTTATAGCAATCAGCCCCAGCATTTT.

This chain joins TRBV27 and TRBJ2-3, with D perhaps matching TRBD2 (5 bases). V dropped 7 bases and J dropped 0 bases, with 17 bases sitting between them. Per the germline V gene, CDR1 is MNHEY and CDR2 is SMNVEV (reference sequence). This CDR3 contains 16 residues. CDR3 DNA: TGTGCCAGCACCCCAGACTACCGCCTTAGCACAGATACGCAGTATTTT. Translated: CASTPDYRLSTDTQYF.

This chain uses TRBV11-3 with TRBJ2-3, with D possibly being TRBD2 (6 bases). The CDR3 covers 16 residues. The germline V and J ends were trimmed by 5 bases and 0 bases, with 15 bases remaining between them. Germline lookup yields CDR1 SGHNT and CDR2 YENEEA. CDR3 protein: CASSQRRGSSTDTQYF. The CDR3 nucleotides are TGTGCCAGCAGCCAAAGGAGGGGTTCCAGCACAGATACGCAGTATTTT.

The chain employs TRBV12-3 or TRBV12-4 and TRBJ1-2; the D is unclear. The germline V and J ends were trimmed by 7 bases and 4 bases, with 13 bases remaining between them. The CDR3 covers 13 residues. CDR3 coding DNA: TGTGCCAGCACCCCAAGGGAGGGCTATGGCTACACCTTC. Its protein product is CASTPREGYGYTF.

The V call is TRBV28, the J call TRBJ1-5; 8 bases map to TRBD1. CDR1 is MDHEN and CDR2 is SYDVKM in the germline V gene. V shed 6 bases, J shed 4 bases, and the junction held 8 bases outside the gene matches. CDR3 length equals 15 residues. The CDR3 loop reads CASSSGQGKNQPQHF. CDR3 DNA: TGTGCCAGCAGCTCCGGACAGGGCAAGAATCAGCCCCAGCATTTT.